Below, one T cell receptor beta chain is given with its context. Method: immunoSEQ multiplex PCR; TCRdb's copy keeps in-frame clones and lacks some. The data contain about 280,000 clones, approximately 90% of them seen just once; the ten biggest clones take up 5.5% to 7%. Germline V gene data show CDR1 as SGHNT and CDR2 as YYREEE (reference sequence). The V segment lost 5 bases and the J segment 0 bases; nucleotides outside the gene matches: 1. The CDR3 totals 13 residues. This record belongs to a study of blood T cell repertoires in COVID-19. Overall study context: The study drew acute and convalescent COVID-19 samples from the United States, Italy and Spain.

The cohort comprised adults aged roughly 18 to 95 years residing in about 25 US areas. Participant-reported clinical history was the basis for cohort assignment. The chain has TRBV5-4 and TRBJ2-7, with 8 nucleotides matching TRBD1. The sequenced sample was PBMCs or T cells enriched from blood (not recorded which). The TCR sequence derives from a woman aged 40 to 49 who had recovered from COVID-19. As DNA, the CDR3 is TGTGCCAGCAGGGACAGGGCCTCCTACGAGCAGTACTTC. Protein product: CASRDRASYEQYF.